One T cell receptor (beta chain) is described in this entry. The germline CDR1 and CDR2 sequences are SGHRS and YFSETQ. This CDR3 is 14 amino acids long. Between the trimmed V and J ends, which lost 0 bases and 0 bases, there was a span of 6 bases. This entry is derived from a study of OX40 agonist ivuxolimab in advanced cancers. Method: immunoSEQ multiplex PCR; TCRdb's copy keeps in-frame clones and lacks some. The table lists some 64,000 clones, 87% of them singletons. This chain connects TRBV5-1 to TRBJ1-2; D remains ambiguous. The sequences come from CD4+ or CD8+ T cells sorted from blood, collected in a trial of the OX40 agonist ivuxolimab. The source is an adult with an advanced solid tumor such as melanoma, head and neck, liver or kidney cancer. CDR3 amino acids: CASSLEAANYGYTF. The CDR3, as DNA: TGCGCCAGCAGCTTGGAAGCAGCTAACTATGGCTACACCTTC.